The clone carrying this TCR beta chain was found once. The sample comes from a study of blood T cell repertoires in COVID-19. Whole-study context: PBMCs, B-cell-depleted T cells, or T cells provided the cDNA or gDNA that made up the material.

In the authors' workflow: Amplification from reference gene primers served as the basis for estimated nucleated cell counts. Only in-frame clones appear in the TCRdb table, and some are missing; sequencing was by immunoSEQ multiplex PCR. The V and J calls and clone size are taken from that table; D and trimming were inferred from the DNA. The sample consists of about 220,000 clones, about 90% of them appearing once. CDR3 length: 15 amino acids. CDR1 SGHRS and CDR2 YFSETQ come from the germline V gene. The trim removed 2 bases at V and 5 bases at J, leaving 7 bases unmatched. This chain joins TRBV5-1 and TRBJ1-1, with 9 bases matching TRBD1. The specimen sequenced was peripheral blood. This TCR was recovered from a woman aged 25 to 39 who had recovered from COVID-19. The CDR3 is CASSFTGQGLTEAFF. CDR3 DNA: TGCGCCAGCAGCTTCACGGGACAGGGTTTGACTGAAGCTTTCTTT.